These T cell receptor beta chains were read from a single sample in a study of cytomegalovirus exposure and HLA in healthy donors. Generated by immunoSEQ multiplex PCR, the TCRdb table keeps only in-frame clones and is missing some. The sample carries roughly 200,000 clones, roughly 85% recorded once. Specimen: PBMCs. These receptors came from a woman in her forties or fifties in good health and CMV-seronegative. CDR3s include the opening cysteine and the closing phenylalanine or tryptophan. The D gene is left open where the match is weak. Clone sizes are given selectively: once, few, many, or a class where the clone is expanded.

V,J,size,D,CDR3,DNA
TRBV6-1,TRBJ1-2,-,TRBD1,CASSEGQSNYGYTF,TGTGCCAGCAGTGAGGGACAGTCTAACTATGGCTACACCTTC
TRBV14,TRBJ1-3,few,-,CASSQVRGSGNTIYF,TGTGCCAGCAGCCAAGTACGAGGATCTGGAAACACCATATATTTT
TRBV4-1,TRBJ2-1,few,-,CASSPTTRRAKGEQFF,TGCGCCAGCAGCCCCACAACCCGGAGGGCAAAGGGTGAGCAGTTCTTC
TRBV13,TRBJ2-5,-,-,CASSPGLEETQYF,TGTGCCAGCAGCCCGGGACTTGAGGAGACCCAGTACTTC
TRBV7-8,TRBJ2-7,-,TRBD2,CASSLVGASGRASSSYEQYF,TGTGCCAGCAGCTTAGTTGGGGCTAGCGGGAGGGCCAGTTCTTCCTACGAGCAGTACTTC
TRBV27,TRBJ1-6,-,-,CASRTGGRDSPLHF,TGTGCCAGCCGAACGGGGGGCAGGGATTCACCCCTCCACTTT
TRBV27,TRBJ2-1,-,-,CASSLVADSYNEQFF,TGTGCCAGCAGTTTAGTAGCGGACTCCTACAATGAGCAGTTCTTC
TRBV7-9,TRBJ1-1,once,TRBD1,CSSRQGAEAFF,TGTTCCAGCAGACAGGGGGCTGAAGCTTTCTTT
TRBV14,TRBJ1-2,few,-,CASSRQTGEGYTF,TGTGCCAGCAGTCGACAGACGGGTGAAGGCTACACCTTC
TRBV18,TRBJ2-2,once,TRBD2,CASSRFSGRATGELFF,TGTGCCAGCTCACGATTCAGCGGGAGAGCGACCGGGGAGCTGTTTTTT
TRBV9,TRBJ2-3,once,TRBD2,CASSAPSSGSRADTQYF,TGTGCCAGCAGCGCCCCGTCTAGCGGGAGTAGGGCAGATACGCAGTATTTT
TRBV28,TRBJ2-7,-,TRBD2,CASRPGTSGRGEQYF,TGTGCCAGCAGACCCGGGACTAGCGGGAGGGGTGAGCAGTACTTC
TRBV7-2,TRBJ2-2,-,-,CASSRQGLTGELFF,TGTGCCAGCAGCCGACAGGGACTCACCGGGGAGCTGTTTTTT
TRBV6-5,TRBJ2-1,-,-,CASSYSRTVDEQFF,TGTGCCAGCAGTTACTCACGGACAGTGGATGAGCAGTTCTTC
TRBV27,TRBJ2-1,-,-,CASRRAPASNEQFF,TGTGCCAGCAGGCGGGCCCCCGCCAGCAATGAGCAGTTCTTC
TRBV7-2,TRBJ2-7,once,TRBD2,CASSFSGSPREQYF,TGTGCCAGCAGCTTCAGCGGGAGCCCACGCGAGCAGTACTTC
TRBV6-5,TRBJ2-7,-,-,CASSYSGAGYEQYF,TGTGCCAGCAGTTACTCCGGGGCGGGGTACGAGCAGTACTTC
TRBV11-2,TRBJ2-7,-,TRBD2,CASRQGLDVLGEQYF,TGTGCCAGCAGGCAGGGACTAGATGTGCTGGGCGAGCAGTACTTC
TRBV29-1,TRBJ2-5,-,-,CSVVAGEETQYF,TGCAGCGTTGTAGCAGGGGAAGAGACCCAGTACTTC
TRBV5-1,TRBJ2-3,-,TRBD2,CASSLRTSGPSADTQYF,TGCGCCAGCAGCCTAAGGACTAGCGGGCCTAGCGCAGATACGCAGTATTTT
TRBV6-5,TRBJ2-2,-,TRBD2,CASSSGLAGNTGELFF,TGTGCCAGCAGTTCGGGACTAGCGGGGAACACCGGGGAGCTGTTTTTT
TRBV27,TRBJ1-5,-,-,CASSRGFPGAQPQHF,TGTGCCAGCAGTAGAGGGTTTCCAGGGGCCCAGCCCCAGCATTTT
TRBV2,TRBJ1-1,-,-,CASRGRTVQAFF,TGTGCCAGCCGTGGCAGGACAGTACAAGCTTTCTTT
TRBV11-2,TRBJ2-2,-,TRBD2,CASSSLAGGPFGELFF,TGTGCCAGCAGCTCGCTAGCGGGAGGGCCTTTCGGGGAGCTGTTTTTT
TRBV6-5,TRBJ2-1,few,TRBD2,CASSLAGVGGNEQFF,TGTGCCAGCAGTTTAGCGGGAGTGGGTGGGAATGAGCAGTTCTTC
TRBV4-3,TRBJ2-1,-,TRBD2,CASSQEPAGTSYNEQFF,TGCGCCAGCAGCCAAGAGCCAGCGGGAACCTCCTACAATGAGCAGTTCTTC
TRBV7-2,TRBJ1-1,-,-,CASSLAPSVLNTEAFF,TGTGCCAGCAGCTTAGCTCCCTCGGTTCTGAACACTGAAGCTTTCTTT
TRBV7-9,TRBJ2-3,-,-,CASSQGHLTTDTQYF,TGTGCCAGCAGCCAAGGACACCTGACCACAGATACGCAGTATTTT
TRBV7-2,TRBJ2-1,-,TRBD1,CASSQLTGSSYNEQFF,TGTGCCAGCAGCCAACTGACAGGGAGCTCCTACAATGAGCAGTTCTTC